The sequence of this TCR beta chain was determined in a study of CD8 T cells in ankylosing spondylitis. Broader study findings: Reportedly, disease-linked clones are significantly enriched in ankylosing spondylitis patients' matched synovial fluid.

CDR3 length: 15 amino acids. The J segment lost 6 bases and the V segment lost 4 bases, leaving 7 bases of the junction unmatched. Germline V gene data show CDR1 as SGHRS and CDR2 as YFSETQ. This clonotype was seen repeatedly, ten times or more. Its specificity is not known. TCRdb ran MiXCR on the 5' RACE reads and lists one entry per CDR3 protein. The sample contains 300,000 to 350,000 distinct CDR3 sequences, roughly 11% of which appear only once. Sequenced material: blood, either unsorted or a sorted T cell fraction (not recorded which). This TCR derives from a female donor with ankylosing spondylitis or in good health (not recorded which). The chain combines TRBV5-1 with TRBJ2-2; 9 bases line up with TRBD1. CDR3 in DNA: TGCGCCAGCAGCGAACAACAGGGGGCTGCCGGGGAGCTGTTTTTT. Translation: CASSEQQGAAGELFF.